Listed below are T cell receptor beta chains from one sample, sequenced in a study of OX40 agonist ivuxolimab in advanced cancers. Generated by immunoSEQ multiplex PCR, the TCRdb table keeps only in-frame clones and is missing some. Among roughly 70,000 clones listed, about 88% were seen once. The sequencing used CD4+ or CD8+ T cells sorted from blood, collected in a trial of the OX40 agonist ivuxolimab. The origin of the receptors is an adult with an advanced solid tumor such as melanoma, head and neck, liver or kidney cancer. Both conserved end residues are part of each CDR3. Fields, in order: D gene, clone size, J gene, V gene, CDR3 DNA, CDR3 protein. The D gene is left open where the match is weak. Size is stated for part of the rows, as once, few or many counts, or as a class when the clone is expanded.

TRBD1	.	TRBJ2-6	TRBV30	TGTGCCTCCTCGGTGCGACAGGGACACTCTGGGGCCAACGTCCTGACTTTC	CASSVRQGHSGANVLTF
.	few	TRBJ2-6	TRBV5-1	TGCGCCAGCAGCGGGGGGACTGTGGATGGGGCCAACGTCCTGACTTTC	CASSGGTVDGANVLTF
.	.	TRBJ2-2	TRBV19	TGTGCCAGTAGTAGGGGGCCCCTAGGAAACACCGGGGAGCTGTTTTTT	CASSRGPLGNTGELFF
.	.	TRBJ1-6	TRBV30	TGTGCCTGGACCGTCTGGGGGGCGAATTCACCCCTCCACTTT	CAWTVWGANSPLHF
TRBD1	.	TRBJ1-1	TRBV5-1	TGCGCCAGCAGCTGGGGGGACAGGGGCAATGAAGCTTTCTTT	CASSWGDRGNEAFF
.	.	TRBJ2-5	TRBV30	TGTGCCTGGGGCCCCGGGTTACTTGAGACCCAGTACTTC	CAWGPGLLETQYF
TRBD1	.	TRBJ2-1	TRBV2	TGTGCCAGCACGGGACAGGGGATCAATGAGCAGTTCTTC	CASTGQGINEQFF
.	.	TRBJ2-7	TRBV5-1	TGCGCCAGCAGCTTCAGCAGGTCTTCGGGGGAGCAGTACTTC	CASSFSRSSGEQYF
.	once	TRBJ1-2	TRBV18	TGTGCCAGCTCACCAAATCGGAACTATGGCTACACCTTC	CASSPNRNYGYTF
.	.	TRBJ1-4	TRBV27	TGTGCCAGCAGGCCCCTAGGGGGGGAGCTAGAAAAACTGTTTTTT	CASRPLGGELEKLFF
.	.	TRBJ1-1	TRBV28	TGTGCCAGCACCCTGACAGGTTTTGGTGAAGCTTTCTTT	CASTLTGFGEAFF
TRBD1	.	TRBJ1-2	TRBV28	TGTGCCAGCAGCCCGGACAGGGGGTATGGCTACACCTTC	CASSPDRGYGYTF
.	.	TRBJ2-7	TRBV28	TGTGCCAGCAGTTCTGCGACCGTCTCCTACGAGCAGTACTTC	CASSSATVSYEQYF
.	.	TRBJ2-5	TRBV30	TGTGCCTGGAGTCTCAGGGATGAGACCCAGTACTTC	CAWSLRDETQYF
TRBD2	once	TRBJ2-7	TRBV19	TGTGCCTCGAATAAAGGGACTAGCGGGACCCACTACGAGCAGTACTTC	CASNKGTSGTHYEQYF
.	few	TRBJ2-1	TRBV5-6	TGTGCCAGCAGCCGGGCCCTCCGGGGTGAGCAGTTCTTC	CASSRALRGEQFF
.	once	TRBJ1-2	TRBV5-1	TGCGCCAGCAGAGCCGACAGAGTCAACTATGGCTACACCTTC	CASRADRVNYGYTF
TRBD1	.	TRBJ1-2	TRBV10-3	TGTGCCATCAGTGAGGGATCAGGGGGCCGGACTGGCTACACCTTC	CAISEGSGGRTGYTF
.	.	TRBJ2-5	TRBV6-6	TGTGCCAGCAGTTACTCGAAGGGCAGGCAGACCCAGTACTTC	CASSYSKGRQTQYF
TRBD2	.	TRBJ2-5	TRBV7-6	TGTGCCAGCAGCATAGGCGGGAGGGCCCGAGAGACCCAGTACTTC	CASSIGGRARETQYF
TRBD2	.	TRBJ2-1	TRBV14	TGTGCCAGCAGCCACCGAAATCTAGCGGGAGGGCCCACTGAGCAGTTCTTC	CASSHRNLAGGPTEQFF
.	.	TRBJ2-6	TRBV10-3	TGTGCCATCAACCAGGGAGTCGCTGGGGCCAACGTCCTGACTTTC	CAINQGVAGANVLTF
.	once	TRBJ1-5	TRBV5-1	TGCGCCAGCAGCTTGGGGGACCGAAATCAGCCCCAGCATTTT	CASSLGDRNQPQHF
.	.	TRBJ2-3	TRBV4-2	TGTGCCAGCAGCCAGGCGGGACAGAATACGCAGTATTTT	CASSQAGQNTQYF
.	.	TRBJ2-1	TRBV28	TGTGCCAGCAGTTTATTGGCGGAGGAGCAGTTCTTC	CASSLLAEEQFF
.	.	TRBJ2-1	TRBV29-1	TGCAGCGTAACCCGGAGGGGCTCCTACAATGAGCAGTTCTTC	CSVTRRGSYNEQFF
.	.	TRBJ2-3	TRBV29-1	TGCAGCGTACTGAGAGGGGACCTCACAGATACGCAGTATTTT	CSVLRGDLTDTQYF
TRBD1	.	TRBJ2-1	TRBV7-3	TGTGCCAGCAGCTTAGGGACAGGGGTTAACTTGGGTGAGCAGTTCTTC	CASSLGTGVNLGEQFF
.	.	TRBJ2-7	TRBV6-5	TGTGCCAGCAGTGCCTCCGCGTACGAGCAGTACTTC	CASSASAYEQYF
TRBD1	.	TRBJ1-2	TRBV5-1	TGCGCCAGCAGCTTGACAGGGGACGATGGCTACACCTTC	CASSLTGDDGYTF
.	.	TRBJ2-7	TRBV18	TGTGCCAGCTCACCAGTATTAGGGGGGGAGCAGTACTTC	CASSPVLGGEQYF
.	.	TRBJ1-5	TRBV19	TGTGCCAGTAGTCTTACAGGCGGAGCAGAACATCAGCCCCAGCATTTT	CASSLTGGAEHQPQHF
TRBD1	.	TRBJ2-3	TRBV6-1	TGTGCCAGTGAGGGACAGGGGGGCACAGATACGCAGTATTTT	CASEGQGGTDTQYF
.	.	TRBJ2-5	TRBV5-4	TGTGCCAGCAGCTTGGGGGGGGAAAACCCGAGGGTGACCCAGTACTTC	CASSLGGENPRVTQYF
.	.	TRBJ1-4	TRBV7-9	TGTGCCAGCAGCTTAGGAGGGGTATCCGAAAAACTGTTTTTT	CASSLGGVSEKLFF
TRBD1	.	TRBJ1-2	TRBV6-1	TGTGCCAGCAGCTTCTTAGGACAGGGGATTGATGGCTACACCTTC	CASSFLGQGIDGYTF
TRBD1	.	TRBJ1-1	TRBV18	TGTGCCAGCTCAAGGGGACAGAAGAACACTGAAGCTTTCTTT	CASSRGQKNTEAFF